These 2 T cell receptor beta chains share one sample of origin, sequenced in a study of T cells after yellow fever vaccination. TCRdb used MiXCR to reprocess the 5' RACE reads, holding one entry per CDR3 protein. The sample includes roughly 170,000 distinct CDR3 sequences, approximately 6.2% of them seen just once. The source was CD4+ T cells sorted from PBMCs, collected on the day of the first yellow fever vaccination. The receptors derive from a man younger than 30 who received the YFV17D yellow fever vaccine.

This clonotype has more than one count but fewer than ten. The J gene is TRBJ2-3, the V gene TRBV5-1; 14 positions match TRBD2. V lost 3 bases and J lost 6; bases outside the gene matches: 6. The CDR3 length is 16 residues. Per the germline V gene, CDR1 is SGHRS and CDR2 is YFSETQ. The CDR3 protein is CASSSLTSGGADTQYF. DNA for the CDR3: TGCGCCAGCAGCTCGTTGACTAGCGGGGGGGCCGATACGCAGTATTTT.

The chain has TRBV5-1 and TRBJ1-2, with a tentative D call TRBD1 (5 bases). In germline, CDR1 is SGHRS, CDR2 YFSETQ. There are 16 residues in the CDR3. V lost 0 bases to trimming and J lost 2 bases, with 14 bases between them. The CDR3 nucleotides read TGCGCCAGCAGCTTGGAGGCAGGGTGGGTCAACTATGGCTACACCTTC. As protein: CASSLEAGWVNYGYTF.